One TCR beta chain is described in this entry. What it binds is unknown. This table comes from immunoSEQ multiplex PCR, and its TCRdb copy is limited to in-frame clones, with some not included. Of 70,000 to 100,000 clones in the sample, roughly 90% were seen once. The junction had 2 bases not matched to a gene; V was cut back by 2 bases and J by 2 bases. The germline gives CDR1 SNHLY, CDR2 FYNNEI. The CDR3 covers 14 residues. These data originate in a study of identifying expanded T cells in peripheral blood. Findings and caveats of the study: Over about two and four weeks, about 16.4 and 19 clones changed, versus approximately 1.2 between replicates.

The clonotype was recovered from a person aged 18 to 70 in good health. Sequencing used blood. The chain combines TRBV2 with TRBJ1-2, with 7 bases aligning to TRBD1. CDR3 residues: CASSEQGVNYGYTF. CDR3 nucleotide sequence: TGTGCCAGCAGTGAACAGGGGGTAAACTATGGCTACACCTTC.